The clone carrying this T cell receptor beta chain was seen a handful of times. Other DNA sequences of this sample code for an identical CDR3. The data were taken from a study of T cell responses to AZD1222 COVID-19 vaccine. The table came from immunoSEQ multiplex PCR; TCRdb's copy has only in-frame clones and leaves some out. The sample holds 100,000 to 150,000 clones, around 90% seen once. The V gene's germline CDR1 is SGHRS and CDR2 YFSETQ. The length of the CDR3 is 15 residues. The V segment lost 5 bases and the J segment 5 bases; nucleotides outside the gene matches: 7. The clonotype comes from an adult who received the AZD1222 COVID-19 vaccine. The gene calls are TRBV5-1 and TRBJ1-4, with 9 bases that match TRBD1. The material was peripheral blood, obtained 28 days after the second AZD1222 dose. The CDR3 protein is CASRPQGASNEKLFF. For the CDR3, the DNA is TGCGCCAGCAGACCACAGGGGGCGAGCAATGAAAAACTGTTTTTT.